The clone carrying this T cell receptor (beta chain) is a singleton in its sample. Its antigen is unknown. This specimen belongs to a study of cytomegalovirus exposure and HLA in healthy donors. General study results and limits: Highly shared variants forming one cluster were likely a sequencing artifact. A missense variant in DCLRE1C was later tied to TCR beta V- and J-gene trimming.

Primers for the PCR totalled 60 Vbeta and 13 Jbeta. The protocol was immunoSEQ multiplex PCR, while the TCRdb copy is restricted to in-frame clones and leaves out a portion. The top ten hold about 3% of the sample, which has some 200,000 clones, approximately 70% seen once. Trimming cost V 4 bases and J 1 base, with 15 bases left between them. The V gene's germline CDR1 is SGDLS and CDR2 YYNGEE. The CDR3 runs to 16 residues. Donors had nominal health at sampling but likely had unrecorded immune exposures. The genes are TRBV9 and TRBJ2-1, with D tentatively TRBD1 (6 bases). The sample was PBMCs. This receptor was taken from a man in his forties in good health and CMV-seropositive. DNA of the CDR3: TGTGCCAGCAGCCAAACAGGGCCCGAGTCCTACAATGAGCAGTTCTTC. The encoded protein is CASSQTGPESYNEQFF.